The clone carrying this T cell receptor (beta chain) was counted many times. Its antigen is currently unknown. The study amplified TCR beta CDR3 regions using RNA transcripts. HTBI primers were employed in first-round RT-PCR, then a second-round multiplex PCR followed. Using its own MiXCR run on the multiplex PCR reads, TCRdb lists one record per CDR3 protein. Among under 800,000 distinct CDR3 sequences, about a fifth were seen once, and the ten largest hold around 6.9%. The CDR3 length is 13 residues. Trimming stripped 1 base from V and 9 bases from J, with 13 bases between. Germline V lookup: CDR1 SGHVS, CDR2 FQNEAQ. Orbital computed tomography and thyroid ultrasound, along with TRAb, serum thyroxine and clinical symptoms, underpinned diagnosis. The sample belongs to a study of Graves' ophthalmopathy and Graves' hyperthyroidism. Overall study results and limits: Prediction of ophthalmopathy progression reached around 70% sensitivity and roughly 72% specificity.

The sample comprised peripheral blood. V is TRBV7-8 and J is TRBJ2-7; TRBD1 or TRBD2 may be the D gene (5 bases each). This TCR was recovered from a young woman with stable Graves' hyperthyroidism. Some clones in this sample may be carry-over from other donors' samples. For the CDR3, the DNA is TGTGCCAGCAGCTTAGATTCCTCGGGACGGCAGTACTTC. Protein: CASSLDSSGRQYF. Full variable domain (remainder filled in from reference TRBV7-8 and TRBJ2-7): GAGVSQSPRYKVAKRGQDVALRCDPISGHVSLFWYQQALGQGPEFLTYFQNEAQLDKSGLPSDRFFAERPEGSVSTLKIQRTQQEDSAVYLCASSLDSSGRQYFGPGTRLTVT.